The sequence of this TCR beta chain was determined in a study of T cell responses to AZD1222 COVID-19 vaccine. The method was immunoSEQ multiplex PCR; TCRdb's version includes in-frame clones alone and lacks a portion of them. Here the sample spans about 180,000 clones, around 93% being singletons. The CDR3 extends over 13 amino acids. Germline loops: CDR1 MDHEN, CDR2 SYDVKM. With 4 bases removed from V and 4 bases from J, the gap between germline ends came to 7 bases. This chain links TRBV28 with TRBJ1-4; D is unresolved. The TCR comes from an adult who received the MenACWY meningococcal vaccine as a control. The sequenced sample was peripheral blood, obtained 28 days after the second dose of the MenACWY control vaccine. The CDR3 DNA is TGTGCCAGCAGTTCGGCCTATAATGAAAAACTGTTTTTT. It codes for CASSSAYNEKLFF.